The 22 T cell receptor beta chains reported below all come from one sample, sequenced in a study of a mutant IDH1 vaccine in newly diagnosed glioma. TCRdb's table, derived via immunoSEQ multiplex PCR, lists solely in-frame clones and lacks some. The repertoire includes tens of thousands of clones, around 82% of them detected once, and around 28% sits in the top ten. Specified time point: week 47, end of study. What each vaccine dose contained was 300 ug of mutant IDH1 20-mer peptide, accompanied by topical imiquimod. The antigens of these receptors remain unknown. Material: PBMCs, obtained from a glioma patient whose treatment included an IDH1 peptide vaccine. The receptor source for this set is a man aged 25 to 40 with glioma.

The chain has TRBV20-1 and TRBJ2-7; D is perhaps TRBD1 (5 bases). Trimming removed 2 bases from V and 7 bases from J, with 9 bases in between. The CDR3 covers 11 residues. Per the germline V gene, CDR1 is DFQATT and CDR2 is SNEGSKA (reference sequence). The CDR3 region has the DNA TGCAGTGCTAGAAAAGGGGATGAGCAGTACTTC. Translating it yields CSARKGDEQYF.

The chain carries TRBV7-9 and TRBJ1-2, with a tentative D call TRBD1 (5 bases). Germline CDR1 is SEHNR and CDR2 is FQNEAQ (reference sequence). Trimming pared 1 base from V and 6 bases from J, leaving 9 bases between. The CDR3 spans 13 residues. The CDR3 DNA sequence: TGTGCCAGCAGCTTAGGGACGGGGGATGGCTACACCTTC. This encodes CASSLGTGDGYTF.

The gene calls are TRBV18 and TRBJ1-1; D is undetermined. Germline V lookup: CDR1 KGHSH, CDR2 LQKENI. The CDR3 is 14 residues long. V lost 6 bases and J lost 2, with 13 bases in between. CDR3 in amino acids: CASSPERANTEAFF. CDR3 in DNA: TGTGCCAGCTCCCCAGAGAGGGCAAACACTGAAGCTTTCTTT.

By frequency in the sample, this clone is medium-sized. The V and J genes are TRBV6-6 and TRBJ1-5; a possible D gene is TRBD1 (5 bases). Germline CDR1 MNHNY, CDR2 SVGAGI (reference sequence). Trimming took off 4 bases at V and 0 bases at J, with 13 bases between the two ends. The CDR3 length is 16 residues. As DNA, the CDR3 is TGTGCCAGCAGTTCCCGGGACGGTGATAGCAATCAGCCCCAGCATTTT. It translates to CASSSRDGDSNQPQHF.

The rearrangement joins TRBV27 to TRBJ1-1; TRBD1 might be the D (5 bases). Germline V gives CDR1 MNHEY, CDR2 SMNVEV (reference sequence). V dropped 3 bases and J dropped 1 base, with 12 bases sitting between them. There are 15 residues in the CDR3. CDR3 sequence reads: CASSLGDSRNTEAFF. The CDR3 DNA reads TGTGCCAGCAGTTTGGGGGATAGCAGGAACACTGAAGCTTTCTTT.

The chain is built from TRBV9 and TRBJ2-5, with 9 bases fitting TRBD2. This CDR3 spans 15 amino acids. Per the germline V gene, CDR1 is SGDLS and CDR2 is YYNGEE. V lost 0 bases to trimming and J lost 3 bases; unmatched junction nucleotides: 3. CDR3 nucleotides: TGTGCCAGCAGCGTAGCTGGGACTAGCAAAGAGACCCAGTACTTC. Its translation: CASSVAGTSKETQYF.

The chain links TRBV23-1 to TRBJ1-5, with 9 bases aligning to TRBD1. TRBV23-1 is flagged as an ORF with uncertain function. The CDR3 covers 15 residues. Trimming took 1 base from V and 6 from J; bases not matched to a gene: 4. The CDR3 coding sequence is TGCGCCAGCAGTCAATGGGACAGGGAATTTCAGCCCCAGCATTTT. Amino acid sequence: CASSQWDREFQPQHF.

This chain joins TRBV30 and TRBJ1-6, with D unclear. CDR3 size: 12 residues. Trimming stripped 5 bases from V and 6 bases from J, with 8 bases between. Germline V gene data show CDR1 as GTSNPN and CDR2 as SVGIG (reference sequence). CDR3 sequence: CAWGDSNSPLHF. In DNA, the CDR3 is TGTGCCTGGGGCGATTCTAATTCACCCCTCCACTTT.

The V gene is TRBV11-3, the J gene TRBJ2-5; D is possibly TRBD2 (6 bases). The CDR3 has 15 amino acids. Trimming took 5 bases from V and 1 from J, leaving 14 bases between them. Per the germline V gene, CDR1 is SGHNT and CDR2 is YENEEA. For the CDR3, the DNA is TGTGCCAGCAGCCCTCGGACGGGACTCCAAGAGACCCAGTACTTC. Translating gives CASSPRTGLQETQYF.

The chain links TRBV9 to TRBJ1-2, with TRBD1 matching 9 bases. There are 14 residues in the CDR3. V dropped 4 bases and J dropped 7; count of bases not matched to a gene: 8. From germline, CDR1 is SGDLS and CDR2 YYNGEE. In DNA, the CDR3 is TGTGCCAGCAGCCTTCAGACAGGGGGGATTGGCTACACCTTC. This translates into CASSLQTGGIGYTF.

V is TRBV19 and J is TRBJ2-2; no reliable D call. V was pared by 6 bases and J by 4 bases, with 15 bases between. Germline V gene data show CDR1 as LNHDA and CDR2 as SQIVND (reference sequence). This CDR3 comprises 15 residues. The CDR3 loop reads CASSPSDIGTGELFF. The DNA for the CDR3 is TGTGCCAGTAGCCCCTCCGACATTGGCACCGGGGAGCTGTTTTTT.

V is TRBV30 and J is TRBJ2-5; the D call may be TRBD1 or TRBD2 (6 bases each). The germline gives CDR1 GTSNPN, CDR2 SVGIG (reference sequence). The CDR3 sequence is 13 residues long. V dropped 2 bases and J dropped 5 bases, with 12 bases sitting between them. CDR3 protein: CAWSPQGRETQYF. CDR3 in DNA: TGTGCCTGGAGTCCTCAGGGGAGGGAGACCCAGTACTTC.

The V and J genes are TRBV19 and TRBJ2-4; TRBD1 matches at 8 bases. Germline V gene sequence: CDR1 LNHDA, CDR2 SQIVND (reference sequence). Trimming removed 1 base from V and 6 bases from J; junction bases left unmatched: 5. The CDR3 is made up of 15 amino acids. The CDR3 region is CASSIAGQGANIQYF. The CDR3 DNA reads TGTGCCAGTAGTATAGCCGGCCAGGGGGCAAACATTCAGTACTTC. The full variable domain, in which reference TRBV19 and TRBJ2-4 provide the parts outside the CDR3, is DGGITQSPKYLFRKEGQNVTLSCEQNLNHDAMYWYRQDPGQGLRLIYYSQIVNDFQKGDIAEGYSVSREKKESFPLTVTSAQKNPTAFYLCASSIAGQGANIQYFGAGTRLSVL.

In its sample, this clone was seen once. The chain employs TRBV7-8 and TRBJ1-2, with TRBD1 as a possible D gene (5 bases). V was clipped by 5 bases and J by 4 bases, with 11 bases between them. Germline V gene data show CDR1 as SGHVS and CDR2 as FQNEAQ. The CDR3 totals 13 residues. The CDR3 DNA sequence: TGTGCCAGCAGCCCCTACCAGGGCTATGGCTACACCTTC. It translates to CASSPYQGYGYTF.

This rearrangement joins TRBV5-5 to TRBJ1-5; D not resolved. The CDR3 consists of 15 residues. The V gene lost 1 base and the J gene lost 1 base, with 9 bases spanning the gap. Germline values: CDR1 SGHKS, CDR2 YYEKEE (reference sequence). The CDR3 region is CASSLIQTSNQPQHF. The CDR3 bases are TGTGCCAGCAGCTTGATTCAGACAAGCAATCAGCCCCAGCATTTT.

This clone was detected once. This chain uses TRBV19 with TRBJ2-1; D not certain. The CDR3 extends over 13 amino acids. Germline V CDR1 and CDR2: LNHDA, SQIVND (reference sequence). Trimming removed 1 base from V and 8 bases from J, with 9 bases in between. The CDR3 here is CASSIGGRDEQFF. CDR3 nucleotide sequence: TGTGCCAGTAGTATAGGTGGTAGGGATGAGCAGTTCTTC.

A single count supports this clone. V gene TRBV19 combines with J gene TRBJ2-3; 8 bases are a match to TRBD1. The CDR3 is 18 amino acids. Germline CDR1 LNHDA, CDR2 SQIVND (reference sequence). V was clipped by 3 bases and J by 1 base; unmatched bases: 12. CDR3 sequence: CASSIRRGRMGRTDTQYF. The CDR3 coding sequence is TGTGCCAGTAGTATCCGCAGGGGGCGGATGGGTCGCACAGATACGCAGTATTTT.

The chain employs TRBV2 and TRBJ2-1, with 9 bases matching TRBD1. CDR3 size: 15 residues. Germline loops: CDR1 SNHLY, CDR2 FYNNEI. The ends lost 7 bases at V and 5 bases at J; junction bases unmatched: 9. The CDR3: CASNTDRGGDNEQFF. The DNA for the CDR3 is TGTGCCAGCAATACCGACAGGGGGGGAGACAATGAGCAGTTCTTC.

V is TRBV5-1 and J is TRBJ1-3, with D unresolved. The germline V gene has CDR1 SGHRS and CDR2 YFSETQ. This CDR3 contains 15 residues. With 0 bases removed from V and 1 base from J, the gap between germline ends came to 8 bases. The chain's CDR3 is CASSLGIDSGNTIYF. CDR3 nucleotide sequence: TGCGCCAGCAGCTTGGGGATAGATTCTGGAAACACCATATATTTT.

The V gene is TRBV5-1, the J gene TRBJ1-2; 8 nucleotides match TRBD1. This CDR3 has 14 residues. Germline values: CDR1 SGHRS, CDR2 YFSETQ. With V trimmed by 3 bases and J by 3 bases, 4 bases remained unmatched. The CDR3 protein is CASSYQGAHYGYTF. For the CDR3, the DNA is TGCGCCAGCAGCTATCAGGGGGCTCACTATGGCTACACCTTC.

The V gene is TRBV2, the J gene TRBJ2-7, with D maybe TRBD1 (6 bases). V was shortened by 5 bases and J by 0 bases, with 14 bases between the two germline ends. The CDR3 is 15 residues long. CDR1 is SNHLY, CDR2 FYNNEI, per germline. In DNA form, the CDR3 reads TGTGCCAGCAGTTCAAACACAGGGAGCTCCTACGAGCAGTACTTC. Translation: CASSSNTGSSYEQYF.

V gene TRBV6-6 combines with J gene TRBJ1-6; maybe TRBD1 (5 bases). The CDR3 loop spans 14 amino acids. Germline loops: CDR1 MNHNY, CDR2 SVGAGI (reference sequence). V gave up 0 bases and J gave up 6 bases, with 6 bases separating them. CDR3 protein: CASSYSQGNSPLHF. The CDR3 DNA is TGTGCCAGCAGTTACTCTCAGGGTAATTCACCCCTCCACTTT.